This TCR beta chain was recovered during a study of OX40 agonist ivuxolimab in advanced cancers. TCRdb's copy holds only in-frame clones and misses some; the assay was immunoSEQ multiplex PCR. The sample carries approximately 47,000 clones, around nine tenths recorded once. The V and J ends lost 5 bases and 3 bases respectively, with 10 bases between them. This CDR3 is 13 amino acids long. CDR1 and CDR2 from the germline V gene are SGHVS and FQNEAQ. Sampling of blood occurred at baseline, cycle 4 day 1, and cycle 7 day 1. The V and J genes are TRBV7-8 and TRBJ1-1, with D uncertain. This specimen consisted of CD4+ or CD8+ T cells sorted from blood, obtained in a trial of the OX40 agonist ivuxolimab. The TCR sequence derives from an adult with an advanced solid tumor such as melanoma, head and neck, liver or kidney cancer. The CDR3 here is CASSPIRHTEAFF. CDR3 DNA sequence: TGTGCCAGCAGCCCAATTAGGCACACTGAAGCTTTCTTT.